This T cell receptor (beta chain) was sequenced for a study of cytomegalovirus exposure and HLA in healthy donors. Study overall: A prior study identified 120 million or so unique TCR beta sequences from about 180 million T cells. Among the roughly 400 genotyped donors, 81% were placed in the Caucasian-associated ancestry cluster. Study-level points and caveats: In vitro experiments confirmed that three CMV-associated chains were specific for CMV antigens. The listing of 150 or so TCR beta chains classed them as cytomegalovirus-associated.

Unmatched junction bases numbered 8, after V lost 7 bases and J lost 5 bases. Per germline, CDR1 MNHNS and CDR2 SASEGT. The CDR3 contains 14 residues. Primers: 60 Vbeta forward and 13 Jbeta reverse. Data came from immunoSEQ multiplex PCR; TCRdb stores just in-frame clones and leaves some out. The sample consists of around 120,000 clones, around 80% of them appearing once. Comments on this clone: The antigen is undetermined. The sample has other DNA sequences that encode this CDR3 too.

The specimen was PBMCs. The source of this sequence is a woman aged 40 to 50 in good health and CMV-seronegative. This chain connects TRBV6-1 to TRBJ2-1, with TRBD2 matching over 7 bases. The CDR3 reads CASNWLADNNEQFF. The CDR3 DNA sequence: TGTGCCAGCAATTGGCTAGCGGACAACAATGAGCAGTTCTTC.